These 8 T cell receptor beta chains were sequenced from one sample in a study of T cell repertoires in cytomegalovirus infection (dated by TCRdb to about 2019). Interpreted using the paper, the treatment or condition label stands for: in vitro stimulation with specific CMV peptide epitopes to enrich CMV-specific T cells. Their antigen targets remain unknown. Sequenced using an Illumina HiSeq 1500. TCRdb itself trimmed the public reads at Q25 with fastp, ran MiXCR and retained productive beta chains. Rows are unified per CDR3 protein, each entry keeping the most common DNA and genes. The sample table shows fewer than 65,000 distinct CDR3 sequences, and more than 15% are seen once. More than 25% of the sample comes from the top ten. The source material was CD8+ T cells from cultured PBMCs, sampled from culture after CMV antigen stimulation. These receptor sequences come from a human donor in good health (CMV status not recorded). Some clones in this sample may be carry-over from other donors' samples.

This chain links TRBV4-3 with TRBJ2-6, with D uncertain. Germline CDR1 reads LGHNA; CDR2 reads YSLEER. Trimming removed 0 bases at V and 2 bases at J, with 8 bases between. The CDR3 length is 16 residues. CDR3 nucleotide sequence: TGCGCCAGCAGCCAAGATCAAGCAACTGGGGCCAACGTCCTGACTTTC. This codes for CASSQDQATGANVLTF.

This rearrangement joins TRBV7-2 to TRBJ2-1; TRBD1 matches at 10 bases. After removal of 2 bases from V and 5 bases from J, the junction contained 12 bases not matched to a gene. The CDR3 is 18 amino acids. Germline assignment: CDR1 SGHTA and CDR2 FQGNSA. The CDR3 spells CASSLPSAGTGENNEQFF. As DNA, the CDR3 is TGTGCCAGCAGCTTACCCTCGGCCGGGACAGGGGAAAACAATGAGCAGTTCTTC.

This clonotype was observed a handful of times. The chain carries TRBV7-8 and TRBJ2-3; D gene uncertain. V lost 1 base and J lost 7, with 12 bases in between. CDR3 size: 14 residues. The germline V gene encodes CDR1 SGHVS and CDR2 FQNEAQ. The CDR3 here is CASSLDRGHHTQYF. The CDR3 nucleotides are TGTGCCAGCAGCTTAGATAGAGGTCATCATACGCAGTATTTT.

V gene TRBV9 combines with J gene TRBJ2-7, with a weak D call TRBD2 (5 bases). Deletions cut 0 bases from V and 1 base from J, with 11 bases between. The length of the CDR3 is 15 residues. Per germline, CDR1 SGDLS and CDR2 YYNGEE. The CDR3 reads CASSVESGGSYEQYF. CDR3 bases: TGTGCCAGCAGCGTAGAAAGCGGAGGTTCCTACGAGCAGTACTTC.

The table lists this clonotype with a few counts. This chain uses TRBV11-2 with TRBJ1-3; 9 bases agree with TRBD1. V shed 5 bases, J shed 7 bases, and the junction held 12 bases outside the gene matches. The CDR3 extends over 16 amino acids. Per the germline V gene, CDR1 is SGHAT and CDR2 is FQNNGV. DNA for the CDR3: TGTGCCAGCAGCGCGCCCCTGACAGGGGGGGCGAACACCATATATTTT. Protein product: CASSAPLTGGANTIYF.

For this clonotype: The conserved closing phenylalanine or tryptophan is absent in this CDR3, likely reflecting a read error. The V call is TRBV7-2, the J call TRBJ2-1, with D tentatively TRBD2 (5 bases). Germline V CDR1 and CDR2: SGHTA, FQGNSA. Trimming took 3 bases from V and 9 from J, leaving 9 bases between them. The CDR3 has 12 amino acids. In nucleotides, the CDR3 is TGTGCCAGCAGCTTGATAGCGACTGAGCAGTTCTTG. It specifies CASSLIATEQFL.

This clonotype was counted many times. The chain joins TRBV6-1 to TRBJ2-7, with 9 bases matching TRBD1. Germline V gene data show CDR1 as MNHNS and CDR2 as SASEGT. The length of the CDR3 is 15 residues. The J segment lost 2 bases and the V segment lost 6 bases, leaving 8 bases of the junction unmatched. The CDR3 DNA follows: TGTGCCAGCAGCCCAGCCGGACAGGGGACCTACGAGCAGTACTTC. As protein: CASSPAGQGTYEQYF.

This sequence joins TRBV25-1 and TRBJ1-4; TRBD1 aligns across 9 bases. Germline loops: CDR1 MGHDK, CDR2 SYGVNS. Trimming took 6 bases from V and 8 from J; bases not matched to a gene: 7. The CDR3 length is 14 residues. The CDR3 DNA follows: TGTGCCAGCAGGCCGGGACAGGGACGAGAAAAACTGTTTTTT. As protein: CASRPGQGREKLFF.